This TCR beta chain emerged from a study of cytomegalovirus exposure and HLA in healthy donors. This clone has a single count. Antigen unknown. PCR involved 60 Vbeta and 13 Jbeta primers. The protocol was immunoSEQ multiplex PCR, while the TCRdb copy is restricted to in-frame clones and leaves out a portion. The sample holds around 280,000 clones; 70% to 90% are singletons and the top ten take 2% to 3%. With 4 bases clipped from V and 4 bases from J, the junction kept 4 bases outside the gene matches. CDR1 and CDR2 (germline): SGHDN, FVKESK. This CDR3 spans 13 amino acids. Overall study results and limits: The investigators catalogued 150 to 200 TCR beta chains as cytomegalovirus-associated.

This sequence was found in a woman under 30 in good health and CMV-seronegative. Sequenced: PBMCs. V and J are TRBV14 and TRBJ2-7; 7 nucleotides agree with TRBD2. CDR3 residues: CASSPPGLYEQYF. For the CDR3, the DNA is TGTGCCAGCAGCCCACCGGGACTATACGAGCAGTACTTC.